This entry features one T cell receptor (beta chain) sequence. This clonotype showed up just a few times. Its antigen is unknown. No much larger clonotype is one base removed from it; base qualities were not supplied. The data stem from a study of blood T cells in healthy people across ages (dated by TCRdb to about 2015). At the level of the whole study: In model experiments, template switching captured about one uniquely barcoded TCR beta cDNA molecule for every two T cells. To track age-related changes in TCR beta repertoire diversity, the study relied on deep sequencing normalized with unique cDNA molecular identifiers. The donors were divided into four age groups: young (average 16 years), middle-aged (under 40), aged (around 67) and long-lived (82). For two donors (one aged 18 to 30 and one aged 80 or older), the study analyzed two additional independent replicas of 1 million unique cDNA reads from the same blood draw.

The approximately 39 donors, aged about 6 to 100 years, were systemically healthy Caucasian individuals from Russia. Around 10 milliliters of peripheral blood were collected from each donor into EDTA-treated Vacutainer tubes. Ficoll-Paque density-gradient centrifugation was used to isolate PBMCs, with at least 7 million obtained per sample. Trizol reagent was used to extract total RNA from the PBMCs, yielding at least 5.5 micrograms per sample. Naive CD45RAhigh/CD27high T cell percentages were measured by flow cytometry on a PBMC aliquot from every donor. General study outcomes and caveats: There was a strong correlation between observed TCR beta diversity and the percentage of naive T cells measured by flow cytometry. Estimates of total diversity based on one million sequenced T cells were regarded as lower bounds and as underestimates. As age increased, observed TCR beta diversity per million T cells dropped in a roughly linear way, and a significant reduction was already evident by age about 40. Compared with the aged group, more naive CD4+ T cells, fewer expanded clones and increased TCR diversity were shown by the long-lived group, suggesting age selection. Because the CMV infection status of the donors was unknown, age-related changes in expanded clonotypes may potentially have been confounded. Because profiling used bulk unsorted PBMCs, naive and antigen-experienced compartments could not be compared conclusively.

Spanning cysteine to phenylalanine, the CDR3 consists of 19 amino acids. Only the CDR3 part of the read is kept: 57 bases, read in frame from the first base. The germline ends are 30 bases apart after V is trimmed by 4 bases and J by 4 bases. The germline V gene yields SGHRS for CDR1 and YFSETQ for CDR2. The library came from 5' RACE. The instrument given in TCRdb is Illumina HiSeq 2500. A second roughly 7 to 12 cycle PCR used a sample-barcoded 5' primer and a J-beta primer mix. A unique molecular identifier was introduced onto each TCR beta cDNA molecule by a template-switch 5' adaptor carrying 12 random nucleotides. Each sample yielded at least 2.5 million CDR3-containing paired-end reads. All of the RNA was converted into first-strand cDNA using the Mint cDNA synthesis kit, with a TRBC-specific oligonucleotide serving as the primer. After uracil-DNA glycosylase treatment, a first 18-cycle PCR used universal primers M1SS and BC2_uni_R on all cDNA. The published analysis was carried out like this. Normalization of each sample was performed by random selection of 1 million high-quality reads, each carrying a distinct molecular identifier. Reads with shared molecular identifiers were discarded instead of being binned into consensus sequences. MiTCR, with a Q25 quality threshold and the strictest error-elimination algorithm, was used for CDR3 identification, clonotype clustering and error correction. A nonparametric unseen species model with Euler transformation was used to estimate a lower bound on total TCR beta diversity. TCRdb reprocessed the public reads (quality trimming at Q25 with fastp, clone calling with MiXCR) and kept in-frame beta chains. Each CDR3 protein gets just one entry, which takes the most common genes and DNA from the rows behind it. The V and J calls and clone size are TCRdb's, not the authors'. This sample comprises some 760,000 distinct CDR3 sequences, roughly 25% of them detected only once. The top ten hold 9.4% of the sample.

The data also belong to a second study, concerning T cells of mothers and their children. Reported in the second study: The donors were nine systemically healthy Caucasian individuals, made up of three mothers and their six children. cDNA synthesis used all of the extracted RNA, with 1.5 ug of RNA in each 15 ul reaction. In the second PCR, sample barcodes and 2-4 random nucleotides were introduced via the M1S primer. Over 9 million TCR beta CDR3 reads came from each mother, compared with millions of reads from each child. Thymic selection similarly shapes TCR recombination output in related and unrelated pairs, with minor effect from inherited differences. Normalized repertoire overlap in related mother-child pairs was always slightly higher than in unrelated mother-child pairs, but the difference was never significant. With a sensitivity of approximately 100 clones per million clonotypes, no persistent microchimeric T cell clones were detected. Deep NGS was used in the study to compare the TCR beta repertoires of mothers and children and to look for features that separate related mother-child pairs from unrelated individuals. The mean age was roughly 44 +/- 4 years for the mothers and approximately 11 +/- 4 years for the children. Libraries were sequenced on Illumina HiSeq 2000 with 100+100 nt paired-end reads after adapter ligation with NEBNext reagents. Mother and child libraries were prepared a month apart and sequenced in separate runs to prevent cross-contamination. Each donor had between roughly 450,000 and 2,100,000 distinct TCR beta clonotypes identified. Naive TCR beta clonotypes were estimated from low-frequency clonotypes matched to each donor's FACS-determined naive share, without sorting.

The TCR originated in a boy aged 5-17 years in good health. The chain is encoded by TRBV5-1 joined to TRBJ2-7; the best D guess is TRBD2, with 10 bases matching. Sequenced material: blood. This receptor has the CDR3 CASSPGQGRKREGHYEQYF. The nucleotide sequence is given as TGCGCCAGCAGCCCCGGACAGGGGCGAAAGCGGGAGGGCCATTACGAGCAGTACTTC.